This T cell receptor beta chain appears in the sequencing data of a study of blood T cell repertoires in COVID-19. Authors' analysis steps: Quantification of nucleated cells was approximated via reference gene primer amplification. Libraries were prepared by immunoSEQ multiplex PCR; TCRdb keeps only in-frame clonotypes and omits some of them. For V, J and clone size, that table is used; D and trimming come from the DNA. The sample consists of approximately 82,000 clones, more than 75% of them appearing once. This CDR3 spans 15 amino acids. Trimming cost V 4 bases and J 7 bases; bases outside gene matches: 4. Germline V gene data show CDR1 as MNHEY and CDR2 as SVGEGT.

This sequence joins TRBV6-2 or TRBV6-3 and TRBJ2-2; 12 bases are shared with TRBD1. The receptor's source is a man aged 45-65 years with active or convalescent COVID-19. Sequenced input: peripheral blood. CDR3 sequence reads: CASSSGQGAVGELFF. CDR3 DNA: TGTGCCAGCAGTTCGGGACAGGGGGCGGTCGGGGAGCTGTTTTTT.